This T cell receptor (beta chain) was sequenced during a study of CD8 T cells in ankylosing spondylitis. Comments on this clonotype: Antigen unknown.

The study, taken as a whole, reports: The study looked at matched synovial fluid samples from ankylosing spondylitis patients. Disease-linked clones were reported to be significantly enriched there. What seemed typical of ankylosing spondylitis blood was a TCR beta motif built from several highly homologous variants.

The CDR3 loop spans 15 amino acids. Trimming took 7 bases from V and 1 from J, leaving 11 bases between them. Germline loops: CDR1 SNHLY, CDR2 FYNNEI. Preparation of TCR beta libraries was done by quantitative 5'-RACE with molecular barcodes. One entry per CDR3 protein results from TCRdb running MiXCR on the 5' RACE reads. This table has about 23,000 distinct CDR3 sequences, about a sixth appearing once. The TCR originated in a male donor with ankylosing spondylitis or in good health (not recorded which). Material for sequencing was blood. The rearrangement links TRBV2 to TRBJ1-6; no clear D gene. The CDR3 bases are TGTGCCAGCACCGTAGAAGGGTCCTATAATTCACCCCTCCACTTT. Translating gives CASTVEGSYNSPLHF.